Below are 17 T cell receptor beta chains sequenced from a single sample in a study of blood T cell repertoires in COVID-19 (dated by TCRdb to the early 2020s). The method behind the library was the immunoSEQ multiplex PCR assay. What TCRdb holds here is the immuneACCESS table cut down to in-frame rearrangements. Part of the clones is not present; checked against another copy, under half of the missing clones reflect an unresolved V gene, and the others are unexplained. This sample holds around 120,000 clones; 78% were observed only once. The leading ten clones occupy under 3% of the sample. The sample taken for sequencing was peripheral blood. Every receptor here comes from a man in his 70s with acute or convalescent COVID-19.

This chain links TRBV7-3 with TRBJ2-2, with TRBD2 as a possible D gene (5 bases). Germline V lookup: CDR1 SGHTA, CDR2 FQGTGA. Trimming cost V 0 bases and J 7 bases, with 9 bases left between them. The CDR3 has 14 amino acids. The CDR3 region is CASSLTSGGGELFF. CDR3 DNA: TGTGCCAGCAGCTTAACGTCAGGAGGCGGGGAGCTGTTTTTT.

V and J are TRBV7-8 and TRBJ2-1; TRBD1 matches at 7 bases. This CDR3 comprises 16 residues. With 4 bases clipped from V and 4 bases from J, the junction kept 10 bases outside the gene matches. CDR1 is SGHVS and CDR2 is FQNEAQ in the germline V gene. CDR3 nucleotide sequence: TGTGCCAGCAGCTACTGGCAGGGGGTGCGTTACAATGAGCAGTTCTTC. Amino acid sequence: CASSYWQGVRYNEQFF. Using reference TRBV7-8 and TRBJ2-1 for the parts outside the CDR3, the full variable domain is GAGVSQSPRYKVAKRGQDVALRCDPISGHVSLFWYQQALGQGPEFLTYFQNEAQLDKSGLPSDRFFAERPEGSVSTLKIQRTQQEDSAVYLCASSYWQGVRYNEQFFGPGTRLTVL.

The chain recombines TRBV21-1 with TRBJ2-3; TRBD2, the D gene given by the table, was not confirmed from the DNA. TRBV21-1 is shown as a pseudogene. The CDR3 contains 19 residues. The CDR3 is CASSKVGIRGGMATDTQYF. Written as DNA, the CDR3 is TGTGCCAGCAGCAAAGTAGGGATCCGGGGGGGCATGGCGACAGATACGCAGTATTTT.

The chain combines TRBV6-2 or TRBV6-3 with TRBJ2-6, with TRBD1 as a possible D gene (6 bases). The CDR3 sequence is 19 residues long. Germline V CDR1 and CDR2: MNHEY, SVGEGT. Trimming removed 6 bases from V and 0 bases from J, with 21 bases in between. CDR3 nucleotides: TGTGCCAGCAGCCACCCCCCAGGACAGCTCAGCTCTGGGGCCAACGTCCTGACTTTC. This encodes CASSHPPGQLSSGANVLTF.

The chain recombines TRBV6-2 or TRBV6-3 with TRBJ2-1; perhaps TRBD1 as D (5 bases). V was shortened by 3 bases and J by 4 bases, with 13 bases between the two germline ends. Germline assignment: CDR1 MNHEY and CDR2 SVGEGT. The CDR3 runs to 15 residues. CDR3 DNA sequence: TGTGCCAGCAGTTATGCCCAGACAGAATACAATGAGCAGTTCTTC. Its translation: CASSYAQTEYNEQFF.

The V and J genes are TRBV3-1 (or the pseudogene TRBV3-2) and TRBJ2-5; the D is unclear. CDR1 is LGHDT and CDR2 is YNNKEL in the germline V gene (reference sequence). V was clipped by 4 bases and J by 3 bases, with 3 bases between them. The length of the CDR3 is 11 residues. CDR3 bases: TGTGCCAGCAGCCTAAAAGAGACCCAGTACTTC. Protein sequence: CASSLKETQYF.

The V gene is TRBV7-2, the J gene TRBJ2-5; a possible D gene is TRBD1 (6 bases). V gave up 5 bases and J gave up 3 bases, with 13 bases separating them. Per the germline V gene, CDR1 is SGHTA and CDR2 is FQGNSA. This CDR3 region has 14 residues. The DNA of the CDR3 is TGTGCCAGCAGCGGAATCAGGGGAAAAGAGACCCAGTACTTC. Protein sequence: CASSGIRGKETQYF.

The chain couples TRBV5-1 to TRBJ1-3, with D maybe TRBD1 (6 bases). CDR1 is SGHRS, CDR2 YFSETQ, per germline. Trimming stripped 3 bases from V and 3 bases from J, with 7 bases between. The CDR3 length is 13 residues. Here the CDR3 reads CASSSGDGNTIYF. In DNA form, the CDR3 reads TGCGCCAGCAGCTCAGGGGATGGAAACACCATATATTTT.

The gene calls are TRBV18 and TRBJ1-2, with D perhaps TRBD1 (6 bases). From germline, CDR1 is KGHSH and CDR2 LQKENI. The germline V and J ends were trimmed by 6 bases and 2 bases, with 16 bases remaining between them. The CDR3 length is 15 residues. The CDR3 sequence: CASSVDSGGNYGYTF. DNA for the CDR3: TGTGCCAGCTCCGTGGACAGCGGGGGGAACTATGGCTACACCTTC.

The chain is built from TRBV20-1 and TRBJ1-1, with unresolved D. Germline-derived CDR1 and CDR2 are DFQATT and SNEGSKA (reference sequence). Trimming removed 3 bases at V and 1 base at J, with 9 bases between. CDR3 length equals 13 residues. In DNA, the CDR3 is TGCAGTGCTAGTTTTATCAGGAACACTGAAGCTTTCTTT. Its translation is CSASFIRNTEAFF.

DNA for the CDR3: TGCGCCAGCAGCTTGGGCCCTGTCTCTCTTAGTGAAAAACTGTTTTTT. As protein: CASSLGPVSLSEKLFF. V usage is TRBV5-1 and J usage is TRBJ1-4; D unclear. Germline V gene lookup returns CDR1 SGHRS and CDR2 YFSETQ. The CDR3 length is 16 residues. V lost 0 bases, J lost 7 bases, and 16 bases lay in between.

The chain recombines TRBV19 with TRBJ1-1; D is uncertain. The CDR3 extends over 15 amino acids. The germline V gene has CDR1 LNHDA and CDR2 SQIVND (reference sequence). V was shortened by 3 bases and J by 2 bases, with 13 bases between the two germline ends. The CDR3 sequence: CASSMYARINTEAFF. Here the CDR3 DNA reads TGTGCCAGTAGTATGTATGCCAGGATAAACACTGAAGCTTTCTTT.

The V and J genes are TRBV11-3 and TRBJ2-1; tentatively, D is TRBD1 (5 bases). The V end was cut by 5 bases, the J end by 4 bases, with 12 bases between. The CDR3 sequence is 14 residues long. The germline V gene has CDR1 SGHNT and CDR2 YENEEA. CDR3 sequence reads: CASSRSTVYNEQFF. For the CDR3, the DNA is TGTGCCAGCAGCCGCTCGACAGTTTACAATGAGCAGTTCTTC.

This clone was detected a few times. V is TRBV5-5 and J is TRBJ1-1; tentatively, D is TRBD1 (6 bases). V lost 1 base to trimming and J lost 10 bases, with 17 bases between them. This CDR3 is built from 14 residues. From germline, CDR1 is SGHKS and CDR2 YYEKEE (reference sequence). As DNA, the CDR3 is TGTGCCAGCAGCTTGCAGGGAGGGGGAATTGGAGCTTTCTTT. This codes for CASSLQGGGIGAFF.

This clone was detected once. This chain links TRBV19 with TRBJ2-5; D is unresolved. CDR3 length: 15 amino acids. Trimming shortened V by 1 base and J by 2 bases, and 11 bases separated the two germline ends. The germline CDR1 and CDR2 sequences are LNHDA and SQIVND (reference sequence). CDR3 residues: CASSIAPTGQETQYF. CDR3 nucleotides: TGTGCCAGTAGTATAGCCCCGACTGGGCAAGAGACCCAGTACTTC.

The chain combines TRBV19 with TRBJ1-2; TRBD1 matches 7 bases. CDR3 size: 17 residues. Germline-derived CDR1 and CDR2 are LNHDA and SQIVND (reference sequence). With 8 bases clipped from V and 0 bases from J, the junction kept 15 bases outside the gene matches. CDR3 nucleotide sequence: TGTGCCAGTTCCCCACTAATCCGGGACAGAGCTAACTATGGCTACACCTTC. As protein: CASSPLIRDRANYGYTF.

This clone came up a few times. The chain employs TRBV7-2 and TRBJ2-1; D is unclear. V dropped 6 bases and J dropped 5 bases, with 11 bases sitting between them. The CDR3 loop spans 13 amino acids. Germline values: CDR1 SGHTA, CDR2 FQGNSA. Here the CDR3 reads CASRVGFNNEQFF. The CDR3 DNA reads as TGTGCCAGCAGGGTCGGGTTCAACAATGAGCAGTTCTTC.